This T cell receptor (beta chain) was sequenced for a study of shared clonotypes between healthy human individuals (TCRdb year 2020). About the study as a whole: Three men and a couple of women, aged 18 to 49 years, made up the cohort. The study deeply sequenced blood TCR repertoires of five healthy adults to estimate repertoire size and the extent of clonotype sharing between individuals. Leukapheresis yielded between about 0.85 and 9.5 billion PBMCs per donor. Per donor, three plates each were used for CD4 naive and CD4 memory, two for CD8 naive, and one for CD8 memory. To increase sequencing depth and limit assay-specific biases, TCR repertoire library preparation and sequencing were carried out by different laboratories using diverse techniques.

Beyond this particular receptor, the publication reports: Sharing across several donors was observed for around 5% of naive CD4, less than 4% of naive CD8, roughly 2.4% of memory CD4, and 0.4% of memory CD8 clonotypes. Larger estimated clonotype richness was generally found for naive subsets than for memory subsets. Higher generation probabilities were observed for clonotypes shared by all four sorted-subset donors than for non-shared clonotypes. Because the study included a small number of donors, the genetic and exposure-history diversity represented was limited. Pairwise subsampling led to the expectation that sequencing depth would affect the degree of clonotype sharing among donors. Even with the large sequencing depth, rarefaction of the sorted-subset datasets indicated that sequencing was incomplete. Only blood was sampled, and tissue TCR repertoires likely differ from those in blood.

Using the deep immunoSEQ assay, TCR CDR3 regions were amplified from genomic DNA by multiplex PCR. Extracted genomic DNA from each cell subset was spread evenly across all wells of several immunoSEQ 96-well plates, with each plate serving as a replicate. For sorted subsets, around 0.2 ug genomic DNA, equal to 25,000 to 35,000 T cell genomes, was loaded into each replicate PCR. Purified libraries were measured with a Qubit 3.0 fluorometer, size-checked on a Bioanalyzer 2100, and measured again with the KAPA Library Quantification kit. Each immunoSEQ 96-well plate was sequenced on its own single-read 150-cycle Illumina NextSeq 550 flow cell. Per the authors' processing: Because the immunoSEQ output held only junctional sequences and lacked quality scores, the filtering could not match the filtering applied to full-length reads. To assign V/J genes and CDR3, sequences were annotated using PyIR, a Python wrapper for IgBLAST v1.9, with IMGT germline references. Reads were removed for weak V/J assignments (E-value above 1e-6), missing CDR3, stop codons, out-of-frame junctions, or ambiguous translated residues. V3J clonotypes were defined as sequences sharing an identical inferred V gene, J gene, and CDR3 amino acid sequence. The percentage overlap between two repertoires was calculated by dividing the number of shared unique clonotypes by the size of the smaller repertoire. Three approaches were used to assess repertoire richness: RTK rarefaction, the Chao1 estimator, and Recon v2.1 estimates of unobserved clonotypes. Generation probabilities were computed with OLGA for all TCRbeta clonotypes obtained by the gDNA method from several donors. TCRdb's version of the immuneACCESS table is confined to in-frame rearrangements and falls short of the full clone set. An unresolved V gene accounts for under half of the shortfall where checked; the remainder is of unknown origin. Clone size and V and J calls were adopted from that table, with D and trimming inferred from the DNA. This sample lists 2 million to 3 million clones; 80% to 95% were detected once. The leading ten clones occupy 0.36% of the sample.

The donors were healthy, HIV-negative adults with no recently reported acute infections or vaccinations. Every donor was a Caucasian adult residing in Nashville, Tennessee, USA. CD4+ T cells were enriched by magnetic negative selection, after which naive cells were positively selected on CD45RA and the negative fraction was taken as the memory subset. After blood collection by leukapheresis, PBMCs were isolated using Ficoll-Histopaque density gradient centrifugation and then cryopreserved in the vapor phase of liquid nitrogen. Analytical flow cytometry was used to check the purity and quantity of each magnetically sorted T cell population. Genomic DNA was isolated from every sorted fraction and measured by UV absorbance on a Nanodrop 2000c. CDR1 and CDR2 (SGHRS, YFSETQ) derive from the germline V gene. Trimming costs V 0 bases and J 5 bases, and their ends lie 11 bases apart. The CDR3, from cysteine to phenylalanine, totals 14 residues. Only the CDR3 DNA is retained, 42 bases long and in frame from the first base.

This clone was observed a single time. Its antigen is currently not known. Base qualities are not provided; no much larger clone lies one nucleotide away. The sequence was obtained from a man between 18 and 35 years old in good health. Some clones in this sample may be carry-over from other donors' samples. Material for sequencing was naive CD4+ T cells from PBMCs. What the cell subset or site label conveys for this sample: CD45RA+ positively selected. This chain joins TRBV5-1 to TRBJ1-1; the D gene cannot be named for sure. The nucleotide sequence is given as TGCGCCAGCAGCTTGGAAAGGCGGGAGACTGAAGCTTTCTTT. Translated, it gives CASSLERRETEAFF.